This TCR beta chain was recorded in a study of blood T cell repertoires in COVID-19. The CDR3 is 14 residues long. The V and J ends lost 5 bases and 11 bases, in that order; junction bases with no gene match: 5. Germline loops: CDR1 SGHTA, CDR2 FQGNSA. Method: immunoSEQ multiplex PCR; TCRdb's copy keeps in-frame clones and lacks some. Among fewer than 200,000 clones listed, about 80% were seen once. The sequencing sample was made of peripheral blood. The V and J genes are TRBV7-2 and TRBJ1-6, with TRBD1 matching over 11 bases. This clonotype was sampled from a human donor in a cohort sampled during active COVID-19. The CDR3 DNA reads as TGTGCCAGCAGCCAGGGACAGGGGGGTCCACCCCTCCACTTT. This translates into CASSQGQGGPPLHF. Full variable domain (missing parts from reference TRBV7-2 and TRBJ1-6): GAGVSQSPSNKVTEKGKDVELRCDPISGHTALYWYRQSLGQGLEFLIYFQGNSAPDKSGLPSDRFSAERTGGSVSTLTIQRTQQEDSAVYLCASSQGQGGPPLHFGNGTRLTVT.